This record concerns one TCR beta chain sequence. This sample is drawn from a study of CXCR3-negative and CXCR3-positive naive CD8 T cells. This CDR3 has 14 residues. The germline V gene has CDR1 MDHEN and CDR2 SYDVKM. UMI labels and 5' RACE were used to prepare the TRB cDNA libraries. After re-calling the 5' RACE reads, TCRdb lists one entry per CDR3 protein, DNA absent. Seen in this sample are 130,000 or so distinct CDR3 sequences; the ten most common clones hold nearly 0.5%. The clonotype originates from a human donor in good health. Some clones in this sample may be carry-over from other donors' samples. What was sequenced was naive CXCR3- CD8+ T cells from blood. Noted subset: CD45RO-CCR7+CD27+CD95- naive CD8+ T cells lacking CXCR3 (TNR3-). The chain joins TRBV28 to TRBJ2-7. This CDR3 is CASSPRTRTYEQYF.